The 23 T cell receptor beta chains presented below share a single source sample, sequenced in a study of hypomethylating agent response in myelodysplastic syndrome. Profiled with immunoSEQ multiplex PCR; TCRdb holds only in-frame clones, not every one. The data hold about 4,500 clones, with around 82% observed a single time. The sample was bone marrow, taken before or after starting hypomethylating agent treatment for myelodysplastic syndrome (not recorded which). These receptor sequences come from a human donor with myelodysplastic syndrome.

V and J are TRBV7-2 and TRBJ2-3, with a weak D call TRBD2 (7 bases). Germline V gene sequence: CDR1 SGHTA, CDR2 FQGNSA. The length of the CDR3 is 17 residues. V was trimmed by 5 bases and J by 4 bases, leaving 22 bases between them. CDR3 sequence (DNA): TGTGCCAGCAGCCCCTTCGGGGGGCCGGGACTACCAGATACGCAGTATTTT. Protein: CASSPFGGPGLPDTQYF.

The rearrangement uses TRBV5-1 and TRBJ1-2, with a weak D call TRBD1 (6 bases). The CDR3 has 14 amino acids. Germline V gives CDR1 SGHRS, CDR2 YFSETQ. Trimming left V 4 bases short and J 2 bases short, with 12 bases between. CDR3 region: CASSPSGANYGYTF. The CDR3, as DNA: TGCGCCAGCAGCCCGTCGGGGGCCAACTATGGCTACACCTTC. Combining the CDR3 with reference TRBV5-1 and TRBJ1-2 gives the whole variable domain KAGVTQTPRYLIKTRGQQVTLSCSPISGHRSVSWYQQTPGQGLQFLFEYFSETQRNKGNFPGRFSGRQFSNSRSEMNVSTLELGDSALYLCASSPSGANYGYTFGSGTRLTVV.

CDR3 sequence: CAWRTLDRGDNSPLHF. The CDR3, as DNA: TGTGCCTGGAGGACCTTGGACAGGGGGGATAATTCACCCCTCCACTTT. V gene TRBV30 combines with J gene TRBJ1-6; 10 bases are a match to TRBD1. CDR1 and CDR2 from the germline V gene are GTSNPN and SVGIG (reference sequence). The trim removed 3 bases at V and 5 bases at J, leaving 7 bases unmatched. There are 16 residues in the CDR3.

This chain uses TRBV18 with TRBJ2-7; 9 positions match TRBD1. Germline CDR1 KGHSH, CDR2 LQKENI. Losses at the gene ends were 6 bases for V and 4 bases for J; bases not matched to a gene: 4. The CDR3 loop spans 13 amino acids. CDR3 residues: CASSVDRGYEQYF. CDR3 in DNA: TGTGCCAGCTCGGTTGACAGGGGGTACGAGCAGTACTTC.

V gene TRBV7-3 combines with J gene TRBJ1-1, with 7 bases aligning to TRBD1. The germline V gene has CDR1 SGHTA and CDR2 FQGTGA. With V trimmed by 0 bases and J by 5 bases, 3 bases remained unmatched. This CDR3 is 14 amino acids long. The DNA for the CDR3 is TGTGCCAGCAGCTTAACAGGGGGCAGGACTGAAGCTTTCTTT. It yields the protein CASSLTGGRTEAFF.

The chain has TRBV11-2 and TRBJ2-5; maybe TRBD1 (7 bases). Germline lookup yields CDR1 SGHAT and CDR2 FQNNGV. The ends were cut back, 5 bases at V and 3 bases at J, with 13 bases in the middle. CDR3 length: 14 residues. As DNA, the CDR3 is TGTGCCAGCAGCGTTTCCAGGGGGGAAGAGACCCAGTACTTC. Encoded protein: CASSVSRGEETQYF.

The V call is TRBV18, the J call TRBJ2-3; D is undetermined. The germline V gene has CDR1 KGHSH and CDR2 LQKENI. This CDR3 contains 14 residues. Trimming shortened V by 2 bases and J by 2 bases, and 8 bases separated the two germline ends. CDR3 in DNA: TGTGCCAGCTCACCAGTGGGAATCACAGATACGCAGTATTTT. Protein product: CASSPVGITDTQYF.

V is TRBV4-3 and J is TRBJ2-5; D is tentatively TRBD1 or TRBD2 (6 bases each). The end of the DNA aligns better with TRBJ2-7, so the J call may be wrong. Per germline, CDR1 LGHNA and CDR2 YSLEER. This CDR3 has 17 residues. For the CDR3, the DNA is TGCGCCAGCAGCCATCACAAGAGGGGGGAACTACTCTACGAGCAGTACTTC. It specifies CASSHHKRGELLYEQYF.

This clone showed up just a few times. J is TRBJ1-6 and V is TRBV7-8; D remains ambiguous. This CDR3 region has 12 residues. Germline CDR1 and CDR2: SGHVS and FQNEAQ. V lost 5 bases and J 7 bases, leaving 6 bases between the germline ends. CDR3 residues: CASSMTNSPLHF. DNA of the CDR3: TGTGCCAGCAGCATGACAAATTCACCCCTCCACTTT.

The chain joins TRBV7-2 to TRBJ1-2; D is perhaps TRBD1 (6 bases). The CDR3 has 13 residues. The V gene's germline CDR1 is SGHTA and CDR2 FQGNSA. The V gene lost 1 base and the J gene lost 4 bases, with 7 bases spanning the gap. The CDR3 DNA is TGTGCCAGCAGCTTAGGGACAGTCTATGGCTACACCTTC. Protein sequence: CASSLGTVYGYTF.

The CDR3 DNA is TGTGCCAGTAGGCAGGCGACCTTGGGTGAGCAGTTCTTC. The encoded protein is CASRQATLGEQFF. The chain employs TRBV19 and TRBJ2-1; D is undetermined. Germline values: CDR1 LNHDA, CDR2 SQIVND (reference sequence). The CDR3 length is 13 residues. V was cut by 6 bases and J by 9 bases, with 15 bases left in between.

The chain couples TRBV9 to TRBJ2-3; D remains unclear. This CDR3 is 12 amino acids long. The germline V gene has CDR1 SGDLS and CDR2 YYNGEE. V dropped 1 base and J dropped 5 bases, with 5 bases sitting between them. The CDR3 DNA is TGTGCCAGCAGCGTATACGGAGATACGCAGTATTTT. It encodes CASSVYGDTQYF.

The genes are TRBV7-9 and TRBJ2-3; the D gene could be TRBD1 or TRBD2 (6 bases each). The V and J ends lost 5 bases and 8 bases respectively, with 11 bases between them. The CDR3 consists of 12 residues. Germline CDR1 and CDR2: SEHNR and FQNEAQ (reference sequence). CDR3 DNA: TGTGCCAGCAGCCAGGGGAGGACTACGCAGTATTTT. It specifies CASSQGRTTQYF.

The rearrangement joins TRBV4-1 to TRBJ1-5, with a tentative D call TRBD1 (6 bases). The CDR3 extends over 18 amino acids. CDR1 and CDR2 (germline): MGHRA, YSYEKL. V gave up 2 bases and J gave up 2 bases, with 19 bases separating them. The CDR3 reads CASSQRGYGGQGNQPQHF. CDR3 nucleotides: TGCGCCAGCAGCCAAAGAGGGTATGGGGGGCAAGGCAATCAGCCCCAGCATTTT.

The chain combines TRBV15 with TRBJ2-7, with 8 bases that match TRBD1. Germline values: CDR1 LNHNV, CDR2 YYDKDF (reference sequence). J was trimmed by 5 bases and V by 0 bases; bases with no gene match: 3. The CDR3 is 14 amino acids. In DNA, the CDR3 is TGTGCCACCAGCAGAGAAGGCAGGGGGCACGAGCAGTACTTC. Its protein product is CATSREGRGHEQYF.

The J gene is TRBJ1-5, the V gene TRBV19; 9 nucleotides align to TRBD1. Trimming removed 7 bases from V and 2 bases from J; junction bases left unmatched: 6. Looked up from germline, CDR1 is LNHDA and CDR2 is SQIVND (reference sequence). CDR3 length: 15 residues. The CDR3: CASTLQGAGNQPQHF. The DNA of the CDR3 is TGTGCCAGTACTTTACAGGGGGCGGGCAATCAGCCCCAGCATTTT.

This chain uses TRBV19 with TRBJ1-6; D gene uncertain. V gave up 3 bases and J gave up 0 bases, with 9 bases separating them. CDR1 and CDR2 from the germline V gene are LNHDA and SQIVND (reference sequence). This CDR3 comprises 16 residues. Written as DNA, the CDR3 is TGTGCCAGTAGTATTCGGCGGAGCTCCTATAATTCACCCCTCCACTTT. This encodes CASSIRRSSYNSPLHF.

V is TRBV6-5 and J is TRBJ1-2; 7 bases line up with TRBD1. Germline CDR1 reads MNHEY; CDR2 reads SVGAGI. CDR3 length equals 15 residues. Germline trimming cut 2 bases from V and 1 base from J; bases unmatched to any gene: 4. The CDR3 nucleotides read TGTGCCAGCAGTTACATCCGGGACAGTAACTATGGCTACACCTTC. Amino acids: CASSYIRDSNYGYTF.

The rearrangement joins TRBV30 to TRBJ2-1, with 9 bases identical to TRBD1. This CDR3 has 15 residues. Germline assignment: CDR1 GTSNPN and CDR2 SVGIG (reference sequence). The junction had 7 bases not matched to a gene; V was cut back by 3 bases and J by 4 bases. The CDR3 reads CAWSHGQGTYNEQFF. CDR3 DNA sequence: TGTGCCTGGAGCCATGGACAGGGGACTTACAATGAGCAGTTCTTC.

The rearrangement uses TRBV28 and TRBJ1-6; a weak D match, TRBD1 (5 bases). The CDR3 sequence is 15 residues long. Trimming removed 5 bases at V and 5 bases at J, with 13 bases between. Germline V gene sequence: CDR1 MDHEN, CDR2 SYDVKM. CDR3 loop: CASSRYRIDNSPLHF. In nucleotides, the CDR3 is TGTGCCAGCAGTCGATACAGGATCGATAATTCACCCCTCCACTTT.

The V and J genes are TRBV4-1 and TRBJ2-2; D is possibly TRBD1 (5 bases). Germline assignment: CDR1 MGHRA and CDR2 YSYEKL. Trimming left V 4 bases short and J 3 bases short, with 15 bases between. This CDR3 has 16 residues. The CDR3 DNA sequence: TGCGCCAGCAGCCGACAGTGGCCGTCGGACACCGGGGAGCTGTTTTTT. It is translated as CASSRQWPSDTGELFF.

This CDR3 is CATDGNEKLFF. In nucleotides, the CDR3 is TGTGCCACCGACGGGAATGAAAAACTGTTTTTT. The V gene is TRBV15, the J gene TRBJ1-4; D is undetermined. Germline CDR1 LNHNV, CDR2 YYDKDF (reference sequence). The V and J ends lost 8 bases and 5 bases respectively, with 6 bases between them. This CDR3 is built from 11 residues.

This clone has only one observation. CDR3 bases: TGTGCCAGCAGTCGGGGGAATGAAAAACTGTTTTTT. Its translation: CASSRGNEKLFF. The gene calls are TRBV25-1 and TRBJ1-4, with D maybe TRBD1 (5 bases). Germline CDR1 is MGHDK and CDR2 is SYGVNS. The ends were cut back, 5 bases at V and 5 bases at J, with 6 bases in the middle. The CDR3 is made up of 12 amino acids.